This T cell receptor (beta chain) came from a study of blood T cell repertoires in COVID-19. Overall study context: COVID-19 samples collected from the United States, Italy and Spain covered acute and convalescent phases.

This CDR3 has 16 residues. Germline loops: CDR1 LGHNA, CDR2 YSLEER. Trimming left V 1 base short and J 0 bases short, with 10 bases between. Original processing methods: Cell counts per sample came from amplifying reference gene primers. The table came from immunoSEQ multiplex PCR; TCRdb's copy has only in-frame clones and leaves some out. For V, J and clone size, that table is used; D and trimming come from the DNA. The top ten hold 4.3% of the sample, which has about 140,000 clones, around nine tenths seen once. Material for sequencing was peripheral blood. The source is a woman in her 40s with acute or convalescent COVID-19. V usage is TRBV4-3 and J usage is TRBJ2-1; perhaps TRBD2 as D (6 bases). The CDR3 spells CASSQGTGVSYNEQFF. The CDR3 bases are TGCGCCAGCAGCCAAGGCACGGGAGTCTCCTACAATGAGCAGTTCTTC.